The table lists the clone carrying this T cell receptor beta chain with many counts. The sample originates from a study of T cell repertoires in cytomegalovirus infection. TCRdb reprocessed the reads via MiXCR and lists one record per CDR3 protein. The sample holds 150,000 to 200,000 distinct CDR3 sequences, approximately 9.6% seen once. V gave up 11 bases and J gave up 0 bases; unmatched junction bases: 3. CDR1 is SGHTA and CDR2 is FQGNSA in the germline V gene. The CDR3 length is 12 residues. This sequence joins TRBV7-2 and TRBJ1-2, with 7 bases aligning to TRBD1. Material for sequencing was PBMCs. This TCR came from a human donor in good health (CMV status not recorded). Some clones in this sample may be carry-over from other donors' samples. This chain's CDR3 is CAVTGTNYGYTF. The CDR3 nucleotides are TGTGCCGTGACAGGGACTAACTATGGCTACACCTTC.